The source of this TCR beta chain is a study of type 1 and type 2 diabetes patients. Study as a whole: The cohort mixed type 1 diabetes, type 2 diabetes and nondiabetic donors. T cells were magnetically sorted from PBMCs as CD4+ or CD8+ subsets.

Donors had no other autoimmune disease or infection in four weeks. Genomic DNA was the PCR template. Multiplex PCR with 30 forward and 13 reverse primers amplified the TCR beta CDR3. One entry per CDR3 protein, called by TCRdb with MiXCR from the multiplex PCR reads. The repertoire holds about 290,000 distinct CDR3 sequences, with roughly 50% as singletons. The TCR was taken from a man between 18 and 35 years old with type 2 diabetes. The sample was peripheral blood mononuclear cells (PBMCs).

CDR3 amino acids: CASGKDGNQPQHF. In DNA form, the CDR3 reads TGTGCCAGCGGGAAAGATGGCAATCAGCCCCAGCATTTT. V is TRBV7-2 and J is TRBJ1-5; no clear D gene. Germline CDR1 is SGHTA and CDR2 is FQGNSA. The CDR3 totals 13 residues. The V end was cut by 8 bases, the J end by 2 bases, with 10 bases between.